The 13 T cell receptor beta chains below were found in one sample sequenced in a study of T-cell reconstitution after alpha-beta-depleted transplantation in children. Using unique molecular identifiers, the investigators prepared the TCRbeta library. Each CDR3 protein is one row after TCRdb ran MiXCR on the PCR reads. The sample shows approximately 230,000 distinct CDR3 sequences, more than 20% of them seen only once. The material was PBMCs, mostly from graft donor cells, obtained 360 days after TCRalphabeta/CD19-depleted stem cell transplant. Receptor source: a female patient between 2 and 15 years old who had a stem cell transplant for congenital amegakaryocytic thrombocytopenia, so the T cells may come from the graft donor.

In this sample, this clonotype turned up a few times. J is TRBJ2-3 and V is TRBV7-8; TRBD1 aligns across 9 bases. Germline V gene lookup returns CDR1 SGHVS and CDR2 FQNEAQ. This CDR3 spans 17 amino acids. Trimming at V came to 5 bases and at J to 2 bases, leaving 11 bases not matched to a gene. CDR3 in DNA: TGTGCCAGCAGCGCACGGGACAGGGAGGGAACCACAGATACGCAGTATTTT. Its protein is CASSARDREGTTDTQYF.

The chain couples TRBV18 to TRBJ2-7; TRBD1 matches at 8 bases. The ends lost 3 bases at V and 6 bases at J; junction bases unmatched: 10. The CDR3 has 15 residues. Germline V gene sequence: CDR1 KGHSH, CDR2 LQKENI. CDR3 sequence (DNA): TGTGCCAGCTCACCCCGACAGGGGTCCATTTTCGAGCAGTACTTC. This codes for CASSPRQGSIFEQYF.

This sequence joins TRBV4-1 and TRBJ1-1, with D tentatively TRBD1 (6 bases). This CDR3 is 16 amino acids long. Trimming took off 0 bases at V and 0 bases at J, with 11 bases between the two ends. Germline V gene sequence: CDR1 MGHRA, CDR2 YSYEKL. The chain's CDR3 is CASSQDGGLMNTEAFF. DNA of the CDR3: TGCGCCAGCAGCCAAGACGGGGGGCTGATGAACACTGAAGCTTTCTTT.

J is TRBJ2-5 and V is TRBV20-1, with a tentative D call TRBD1 (5 bases). Germline V CDR1 and CDR2: DFQATT, SNEGSKA (reference sequence). With 5 bases removed from V and 4 bases from J, the gap between germline ends came to 17 bases. The CDR3 runs 14 residues. This chain's CDR3 is CSAPRQGGRETQYF. The CDR3 DNA sequence: TGCAGTGCTCCACGTCAGGGCGGTAGAGAGACCCAGTACTTC.

This clonotype was seen only a few times. The chain uses TRBV2 and TRBJ2-3; no reliable D call. The CDR3 loop spans 13 amino acids. Trimming took 3 bases from V and 6 from J, leaving 10 bases between them. The V gene's germline CDR1 is SNHLY and CDR2 FYNNEI. The CDR3 DNA sequence: TGTGCCAGCAGTGATGGGGTAGGGGATACGCAGTATTTT. It specifies CASSDGVGDTQYF.

This clonotype came up a few times. The V gene is TRBV5-1, the J gene TRBJ2-5; D not resolved. Trimming shortened V by 1 base and J by 5 bases, and 9 bases separated the two germline ends. Germline CDR1 reads SGHRS; CDR2 reads YFSETQ. The CDR3 totals 13 residues. The CDR3 protein is CASSLWREETQYF. In DNA form, the CDR3 reads TGCGCCAGCAGCTTGTGGCGAGAGGAGACCCAGTACTTC.

The genes are TRBV27 and TRBJ2-1; D is unclear. Trimming cost V 6 bases and J 0 bases, with 6 bases left between them. The CDR3 length is 13 residues. CDR1 MNHEY and CDR2 SMNVEV come from the germline V gene (reference sequence). The CDR3 here is CASRTVSYNEQFF. CDR3 DNA sequence: TGTGCCAGCAGGACGGTCTCCTACAATGAGCAGTTCTTC.

This chain uses TRBV24-1 with TRBJ2-2; 8 nucleotides line up with TRBD2. CDR1 is KGHDR and CDR2 is SFDVKD in the germline V gene. The CDR3 spans 15 residues. V was clipped by 5 bases and J by 6 bases; unmatched bases: 7. CDR3 sequence reads: CATSVRGGTPGELFF. The CDR3 region has the DNA TGTGCCACCAGTGTACGGGGGGGGACGCCCGGGGAGCTGTTTTTT.

This clonotype occurred a few times. The rearrangement links TRBV28 to TRBJ1-6; 7 positions match TRBD1. The germline V gene encodes CDR1 MDHEN and CDR2 SYDVKM. This CDR3 is built from 15 residues. V was clipped by 6 bases and J by 6 bases; unmatched bases: 8. The CDR3 bases are TGTGCCAGCAGCCGGACAGGTGCCCTTAATTCACCCCTCCACTTT. Protein: CASSRTGALNSPLHF.

This clonotype was seen many times. The chain employs TRBV24-1 and TRBJ2-1, with no clear D. V dropped 6 bases and J dropped 8 bases, with 7 bases sitting between them. The length of the CDR3 is 11 residues. CDR1 and CDR2 from the germline V gene are KGHDR and SFDVKD. The CDR3 nucleotides read TGTGCCACCAGTCAATCCGATGAGCAGTTCTTC. Protein product: CATSQSDEQFF.

This clonotype was seen at least ten times. In DNA form, the CDR3 reads TGTGCCAGCAGTTACTCTCAGGGACAGAATGAGCAGTTCTTC. Its protein product is CASSYSQGQNEQFF. The chain couples TRBV6-5 to TRBJ2-1; 7 positions match TRBD1. The V gene's germline CDR1 is MNHEY and CDR2 SVGAGI. The CDR3 length is 14 residues. V trimming: 0 bases; J trimming: 7 bases; junction bases outside the gene matches: 3.

This clonotype was seen a few times. J is TRBJ2-3 and V is TRBV20-1; 7 bases map to TRBD1. The trim removed 6 bases at V and 6 bases at J, leaving 9 bases unmatched. The germline V gene has CDR1 DFQATT and CDR2 SNEGSKA (reference sequence). The CDR3 is 13 amino acids. DNA for the CDR3: TGCAGTGCGCCGCCAGGGGGTCGGGATACGCAGTATTTT. Translated: CSAPPGGRDTQYF.

V usage is TRBV15 and J usage is TRBJ1-3; possibly TRBD1 for D (5 bases). The CDR3 consists of 14 residues. The germline V and J ends were trimmed by 0 bases and 3 bases, with 6 bases remaining between them. Germline CDR1 LNHNV, CDR2 YYDKDF (reference sequence). The CDR3 loop is CATSRDRVGNTIYF. The CDR3 DNA reads TGTGCCACCAGCAGAGACAGGGTTGGAAACACCATATATTTT.